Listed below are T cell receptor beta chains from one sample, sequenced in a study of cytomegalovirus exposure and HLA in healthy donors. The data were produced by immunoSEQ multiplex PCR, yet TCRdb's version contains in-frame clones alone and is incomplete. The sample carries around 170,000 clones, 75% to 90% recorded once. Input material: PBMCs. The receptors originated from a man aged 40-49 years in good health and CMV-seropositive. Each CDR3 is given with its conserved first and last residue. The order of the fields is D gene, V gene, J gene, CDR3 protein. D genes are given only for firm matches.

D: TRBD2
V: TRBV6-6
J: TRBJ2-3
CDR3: CASSWTTRGGRDTQYF

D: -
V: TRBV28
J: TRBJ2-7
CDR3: CALGDTSSYEQYF

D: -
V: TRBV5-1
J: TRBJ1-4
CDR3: CASSDQGYGEKLFF

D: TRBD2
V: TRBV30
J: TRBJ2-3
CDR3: CAWTQAAGGRTDTQYF

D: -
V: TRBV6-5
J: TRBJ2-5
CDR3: CASSYSVWSGETQYF

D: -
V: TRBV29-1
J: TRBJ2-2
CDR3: CSVGANVAGELFF

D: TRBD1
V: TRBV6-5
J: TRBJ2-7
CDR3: CASSRTGVEQYF

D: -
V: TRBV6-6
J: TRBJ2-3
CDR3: CASTGGTDTQYF

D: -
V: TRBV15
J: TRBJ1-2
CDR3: CATSLIQGVNYGYTF

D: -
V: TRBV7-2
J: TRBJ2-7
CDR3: CASSFRTASYEQYF

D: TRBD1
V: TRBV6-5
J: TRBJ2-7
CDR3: CASSAQGAQYVEQYF

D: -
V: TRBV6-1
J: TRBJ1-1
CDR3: CASSVLSSGSTEAFF

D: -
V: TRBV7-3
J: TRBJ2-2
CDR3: CASSLIPDRSNTGELFF

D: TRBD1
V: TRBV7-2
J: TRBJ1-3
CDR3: CASSTTGGNTIYF

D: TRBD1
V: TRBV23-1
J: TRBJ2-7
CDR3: CASSHSREERTGLWHEQYF

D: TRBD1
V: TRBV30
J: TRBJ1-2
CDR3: CAWRLQDRVGYTF

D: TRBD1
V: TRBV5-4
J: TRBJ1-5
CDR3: CASSLEGQGDHQPQHF

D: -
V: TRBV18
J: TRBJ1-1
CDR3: CASSVRGAHYEDTEAFF

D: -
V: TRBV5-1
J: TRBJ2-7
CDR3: CASSLTGSSYEQYF

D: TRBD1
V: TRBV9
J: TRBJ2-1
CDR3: CASSVVGQNYNEQFF

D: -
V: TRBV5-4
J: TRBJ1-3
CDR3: CASSLPTGPGNTIYF

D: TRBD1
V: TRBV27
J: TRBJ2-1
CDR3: CASALGQTLLGYNEQFF

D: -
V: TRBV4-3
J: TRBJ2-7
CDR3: CASSQDMGISYEQYF

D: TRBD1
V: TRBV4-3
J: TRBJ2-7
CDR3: CASSQDYGTGDEQYF

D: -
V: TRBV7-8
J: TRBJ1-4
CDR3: CASSLPGWQSSEKLFF

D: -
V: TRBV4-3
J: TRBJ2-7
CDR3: CASSQDRDTSYEQYF

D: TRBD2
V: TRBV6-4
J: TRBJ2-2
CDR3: CASSAASGGAGTGELFF

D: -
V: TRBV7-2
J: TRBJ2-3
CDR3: CASSLGGWGADTQYF